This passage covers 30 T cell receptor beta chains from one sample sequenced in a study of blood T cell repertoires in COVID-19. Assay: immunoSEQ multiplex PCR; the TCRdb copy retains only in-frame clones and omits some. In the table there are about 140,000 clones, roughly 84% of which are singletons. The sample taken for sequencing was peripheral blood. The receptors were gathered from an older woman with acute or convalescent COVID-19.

The CDR3 loop reads CASSYTGQFYEQYF. The CDR3 DNA reads as TGTGCCAGCAGTTACACCGGACAGTTCTACGAGCAGTACTTC. The chain employs TRBV6-6 and TRBJ2-7, with a weak D call TRBD1 (6 bases). The CDR3 covers 14 residues. The germline gives CDR1 MNHNY, CDR2 SVGAGI (reference sequence). The V end was cut by 2 bases, the J end by 3 bases, with 11 bases between.

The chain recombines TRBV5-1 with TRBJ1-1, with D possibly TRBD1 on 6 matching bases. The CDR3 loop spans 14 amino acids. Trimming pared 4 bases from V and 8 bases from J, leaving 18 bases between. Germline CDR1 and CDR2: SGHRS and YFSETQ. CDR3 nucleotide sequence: TGCGCCAGCAGCCCGACTGGCTTTACAGGGGAAGCTTTCTTT. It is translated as CASSPTGFTGEAFF.

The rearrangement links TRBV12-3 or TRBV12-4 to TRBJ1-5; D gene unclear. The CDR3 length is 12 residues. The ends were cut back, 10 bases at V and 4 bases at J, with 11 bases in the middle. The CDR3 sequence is CATAEGNQPQHF. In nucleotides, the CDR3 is TGTGCCACCGCCGAGGGAAATCAGCCCCAGCATTTT.

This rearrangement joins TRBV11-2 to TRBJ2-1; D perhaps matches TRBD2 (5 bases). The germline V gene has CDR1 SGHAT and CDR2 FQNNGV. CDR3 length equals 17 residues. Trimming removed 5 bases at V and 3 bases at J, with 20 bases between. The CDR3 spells CASSPRSSGTVYNEQFF. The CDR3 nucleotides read TGTGCCAGCAGCCCCCGCTCCAGCGGAACCGTCTACAATGAGCAGTTCTTC.

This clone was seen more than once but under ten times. Written as DNA, the CDR3 is TGCGCCAGCAAGCTAGCGGGGGGGTACGAGCAGTACTTC. It yields the protein CASKLAGGYEQYF. The V call is TRBV10-2, the J call TRBJ2-7; TRBD2 matches 12 bases. The CDR3 sequence is 13 residues long. J gave up 4 bases and V 7 bases, and 2 bases lay outside the gene matches. Germline V gives CDR1 WSHSY, CDR2 SAAADI.

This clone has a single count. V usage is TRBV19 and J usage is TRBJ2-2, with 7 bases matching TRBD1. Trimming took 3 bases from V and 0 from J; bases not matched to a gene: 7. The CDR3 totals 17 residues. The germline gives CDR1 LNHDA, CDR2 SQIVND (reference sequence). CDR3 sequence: CASSIRQGAPNTGELFF. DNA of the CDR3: TGTGCCAGTAGTATTCGACAGGGCGCGCCGAACACCGGGGAGCTGTTTTTT.

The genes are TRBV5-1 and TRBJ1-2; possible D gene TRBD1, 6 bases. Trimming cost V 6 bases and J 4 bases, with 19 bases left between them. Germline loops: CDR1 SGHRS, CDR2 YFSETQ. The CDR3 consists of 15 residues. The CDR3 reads CASTEDSQGGYGYTF. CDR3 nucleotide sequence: TGCGCCAGCACCGAGGACAGTCAAGGGGGCTATGGCTACACCTTC.

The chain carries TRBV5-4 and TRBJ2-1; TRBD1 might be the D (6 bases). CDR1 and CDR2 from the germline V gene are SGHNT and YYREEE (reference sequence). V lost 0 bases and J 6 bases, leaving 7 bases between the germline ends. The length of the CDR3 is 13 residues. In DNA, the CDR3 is TGTGCCAGCAGCTTGGACAGGGCCAATGAGCAGTTCTTC. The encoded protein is CASSLDRANEQFF.

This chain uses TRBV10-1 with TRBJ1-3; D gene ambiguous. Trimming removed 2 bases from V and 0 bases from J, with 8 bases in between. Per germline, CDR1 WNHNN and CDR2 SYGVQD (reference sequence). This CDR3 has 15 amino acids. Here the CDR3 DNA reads TGCGCCAGCAGTGAGGGTGACTTCTCTGGAAACACCATATATTTT. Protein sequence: CASSEGDFSGNTIYF.

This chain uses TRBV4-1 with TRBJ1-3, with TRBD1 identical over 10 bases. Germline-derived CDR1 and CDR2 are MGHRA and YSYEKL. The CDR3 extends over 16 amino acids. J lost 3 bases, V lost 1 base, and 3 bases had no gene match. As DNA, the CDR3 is TGCGCCAGCAGCCAAGGACAGGGGGCGGATGGAAACACCATATATTTT. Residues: CASSQGQGADGNTIYF.

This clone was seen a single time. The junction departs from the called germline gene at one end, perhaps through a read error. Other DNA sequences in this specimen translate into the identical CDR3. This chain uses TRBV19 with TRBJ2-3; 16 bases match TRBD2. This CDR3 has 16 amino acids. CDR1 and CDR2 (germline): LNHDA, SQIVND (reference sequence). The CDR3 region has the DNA TGTGCCAGTAGTAAGGGACTAGCGGGGGGGCGCGATACGCAATATTTT. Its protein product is CASSKGLAGGRDTQYF.

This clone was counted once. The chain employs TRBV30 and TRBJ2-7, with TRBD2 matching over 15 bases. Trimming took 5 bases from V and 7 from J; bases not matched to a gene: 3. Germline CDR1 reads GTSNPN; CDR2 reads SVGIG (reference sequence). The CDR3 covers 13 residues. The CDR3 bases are TGTGCCTGGGCGGGACTAGCGGGGGGAGAGCAGTACTTC. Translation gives CAWAGLAGGEQYF.

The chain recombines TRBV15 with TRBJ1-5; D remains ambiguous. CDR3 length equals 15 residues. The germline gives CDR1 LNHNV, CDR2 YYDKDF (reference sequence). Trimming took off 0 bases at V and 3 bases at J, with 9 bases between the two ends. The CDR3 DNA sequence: TGTGCCACCAGCAGAGATCCGGGGTACAATCAGCCCCAGCATTTT. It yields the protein CATSRDPGYNQPQHF.

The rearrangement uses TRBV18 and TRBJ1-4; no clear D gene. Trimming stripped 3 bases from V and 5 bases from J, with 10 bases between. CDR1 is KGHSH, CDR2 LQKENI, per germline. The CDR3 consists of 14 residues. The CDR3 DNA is TGTGCCAGCTCACCGGAGGCGGGGAATGAAAAACTGTTTTTT. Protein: CASSPEAGNEKLFF.

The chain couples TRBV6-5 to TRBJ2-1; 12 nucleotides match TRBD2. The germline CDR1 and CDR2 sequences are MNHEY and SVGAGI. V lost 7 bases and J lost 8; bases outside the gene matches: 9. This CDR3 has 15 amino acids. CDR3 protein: CASTSSGGAWHEQFF. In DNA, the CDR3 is TGTGCCAGCACTTCTAGCGGGGGGGCTTGGCATGAGCAGTTCTTC.

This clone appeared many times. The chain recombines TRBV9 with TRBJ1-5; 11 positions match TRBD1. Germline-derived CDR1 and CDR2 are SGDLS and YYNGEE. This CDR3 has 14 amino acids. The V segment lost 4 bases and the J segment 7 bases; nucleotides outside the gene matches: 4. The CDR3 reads CASSRTGGGQPQHF. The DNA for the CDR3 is TGTGCCAGCAGCAGGACAGGGGGCGGGCAGCCCCAGCATTTT.

CDR3 region: CASSLGGTGVVNEQFF. CDR3 nucleotide sequence: TGCGCCAGCAGCTTGGGGGGGACAGGGGTCGTCAATGAGCAGTTCTTC. The genes are TRBV5-1 and TRBJ2-1, with TRBD1 matching 10 bases. The ends lost 0 bases at V and 6 bases at J; junction bases unmatched: 6. In germline, CDR1 is SGHRS, CDR2 YFSETQ. The length of the CDR3 is 16 residues. The whole variable domain, filled in from reference TRBV5-1 and TRBJ2-1, reads KAGVTQTPRYLIKTRGQQVTLSCSPISGHRSVSWYQQTPGQGLQFLFEYFSETQRNKGNFPGRFSGRQFSNSRSEMNVSTLELGDSALYLCASSLGGTGVVNEQFFGPGTRLTVL.

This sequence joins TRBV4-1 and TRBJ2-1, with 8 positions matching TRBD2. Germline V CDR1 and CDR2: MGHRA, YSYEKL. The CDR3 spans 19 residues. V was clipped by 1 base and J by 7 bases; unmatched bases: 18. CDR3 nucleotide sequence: TGCGCCAGCAGCCAAGGGACGGCGGGGGGATTAATGCGTAAGAATGAGCAGTTCTTC. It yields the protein CASSQGTAGGLMRKNEQFF.

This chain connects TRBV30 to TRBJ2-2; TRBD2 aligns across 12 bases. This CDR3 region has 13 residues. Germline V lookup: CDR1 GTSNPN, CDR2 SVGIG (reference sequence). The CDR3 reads CAEGLAGPGELFF. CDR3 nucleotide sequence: TGTGCGGAGGGACTAGCGGGTCCTGGGGAGCTGTTTTTT.

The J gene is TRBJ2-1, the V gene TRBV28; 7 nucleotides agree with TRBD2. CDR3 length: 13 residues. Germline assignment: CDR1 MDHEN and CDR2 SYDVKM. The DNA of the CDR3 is TGTCGATCGGGGCGGGGGACCTACAATGAGCAGTTCTTC. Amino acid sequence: CRSGRGTYNEQFF.

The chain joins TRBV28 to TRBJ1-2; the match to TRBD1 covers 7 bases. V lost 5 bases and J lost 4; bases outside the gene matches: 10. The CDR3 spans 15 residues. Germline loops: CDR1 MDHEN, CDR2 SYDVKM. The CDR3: CASSDPRTGGYGYTF. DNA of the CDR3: TGTGCCAGCAGTGATCCCCGGACAGGAGGCTATGGCTACACCTTC.

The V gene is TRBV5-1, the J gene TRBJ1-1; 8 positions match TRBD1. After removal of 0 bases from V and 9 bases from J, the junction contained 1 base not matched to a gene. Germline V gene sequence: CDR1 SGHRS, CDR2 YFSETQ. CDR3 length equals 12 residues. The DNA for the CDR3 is TGCGCCAGCAGCTTGGACAGGGGGAAAGCTTTCTTT. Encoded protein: CASSLDRGKAFF.

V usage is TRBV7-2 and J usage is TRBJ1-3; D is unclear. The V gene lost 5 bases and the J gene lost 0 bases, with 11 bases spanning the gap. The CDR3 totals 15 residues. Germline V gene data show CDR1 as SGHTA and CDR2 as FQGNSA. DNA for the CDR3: TGTGCCAGCAGCCGTTCCCTCAGCTCTGGAAACACCATATATTTT. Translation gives CASSRSLSSGNTIYF.

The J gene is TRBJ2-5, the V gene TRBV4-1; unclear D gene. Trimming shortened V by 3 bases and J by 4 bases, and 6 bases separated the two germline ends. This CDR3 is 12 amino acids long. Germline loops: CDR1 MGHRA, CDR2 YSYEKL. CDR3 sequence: CASSQHGETQYF. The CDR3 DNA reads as TGCGCCAGCAGCCAGCACGGAGAGACCCAGTACTTC.

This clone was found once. CDR3 bases: TGTGCCAGCAGCGGCACTAGCGGGGGGGTCAGGGAGACCCAGTACTTC. Protein product: CASSGTSGGVRETQYF. The chain carries TRBV9 and TRBJ2-5; the match to TRBD2 covers 13 bases. Germline values: CDR1 SGDLS, CDR2 YYNGEE. V lost 3 bases and J lost 5; bases outside the gene matches: 7. This CDR3 is built from 16 residues. Combining the CDR3 with reference TRBV9 and TRBJ2-5 gives the whole variable domain DSGVTQTPKHLITATGQRVTLRCSPRSGDLSVYWYQQSLDQGLQFLIQYYNGEERAKGNILERFSAQQFPDLHSELNLSSLELGDSALYFCASSGTSGGVRETQYFGPGTRLLVL.

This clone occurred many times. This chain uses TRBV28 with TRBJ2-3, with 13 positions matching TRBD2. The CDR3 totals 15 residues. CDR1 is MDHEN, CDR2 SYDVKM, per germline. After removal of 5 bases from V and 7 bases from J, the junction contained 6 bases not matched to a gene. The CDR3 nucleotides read TGTGCCAGCAGTCAAACTAGCGGGGGGGCAAATACGCAGTATTTT. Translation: CASSQTSGGANTQYF.

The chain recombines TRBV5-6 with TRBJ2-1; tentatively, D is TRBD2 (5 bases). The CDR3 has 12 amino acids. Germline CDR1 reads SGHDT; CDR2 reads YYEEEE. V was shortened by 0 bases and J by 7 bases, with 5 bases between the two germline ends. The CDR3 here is CASSLAGNEQFF. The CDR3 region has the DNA TGTGCCAGCAGCTTGGCGGGGAATGAGCAGTTCTTC.

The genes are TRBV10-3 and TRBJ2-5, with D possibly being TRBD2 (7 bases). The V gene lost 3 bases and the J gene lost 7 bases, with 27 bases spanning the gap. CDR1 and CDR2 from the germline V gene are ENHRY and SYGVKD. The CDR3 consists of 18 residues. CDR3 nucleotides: TGTGCCATCAGTGAAGGGTTTGGGGCCAGCGGGACATCGCGGACCCAGTACTTC. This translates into CAISEGFGASGTSRTQYF.

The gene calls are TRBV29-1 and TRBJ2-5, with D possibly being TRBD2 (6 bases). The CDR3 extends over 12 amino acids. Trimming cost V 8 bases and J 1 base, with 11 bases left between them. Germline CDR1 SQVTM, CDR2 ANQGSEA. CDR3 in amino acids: CSLGTSQETQYF. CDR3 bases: TGCAGCCTCGGGACTTCCCAAGAGACCCAGTACTTC.

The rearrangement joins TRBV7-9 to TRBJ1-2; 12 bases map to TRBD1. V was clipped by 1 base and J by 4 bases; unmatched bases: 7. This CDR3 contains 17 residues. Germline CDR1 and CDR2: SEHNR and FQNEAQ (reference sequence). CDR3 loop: CASSLETPGQGAYGYTF. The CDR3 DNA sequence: TGTGCCAGCAGCTTAGAGACCCCGGGACAGGGGGCCTATGGCTACACCTTC.